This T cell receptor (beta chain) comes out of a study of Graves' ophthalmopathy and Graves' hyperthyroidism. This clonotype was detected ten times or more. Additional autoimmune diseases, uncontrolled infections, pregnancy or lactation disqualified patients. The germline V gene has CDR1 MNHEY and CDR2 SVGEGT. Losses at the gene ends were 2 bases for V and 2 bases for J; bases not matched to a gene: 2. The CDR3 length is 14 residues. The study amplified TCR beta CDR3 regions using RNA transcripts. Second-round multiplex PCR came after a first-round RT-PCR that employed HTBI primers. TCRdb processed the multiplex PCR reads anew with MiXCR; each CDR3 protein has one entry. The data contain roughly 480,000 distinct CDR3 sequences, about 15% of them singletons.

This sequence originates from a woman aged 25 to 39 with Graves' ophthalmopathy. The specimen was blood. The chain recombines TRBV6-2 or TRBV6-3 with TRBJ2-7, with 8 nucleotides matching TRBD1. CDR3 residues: CASSYETGAYEQYF. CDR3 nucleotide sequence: TGTGCCAGCAGTTACGAGACAGGGGCCTACGAGCAGTACTTC.